This TCR beta chain stems from a study of blood T cell repertoires in COVID-19. Across the whole study: Italy, Spain and the United States were the sources of the convalescent and acute COVID-19 samples. T cells, B-cell-depleted T cells, or PBMCs supplied cDNA or gDNA.

Germline CDR1 reads MDHEN; CDR2 reads SYDVKM. The junction had 15 bases not matched to a gene; V was cut back by 5 bases and J by 3 bases. The CDR3 extends over 19 amino acids. In the source study's methods: How many nucleated cells were present was estimated from reference gene primer amplification. Assay used: immunoSEQ multiplex PCR; TCRdb lists only in-frame clones, some missing. The DNA was the basis for D and trimming; V, J and clone size are from that table. The repertoire has around 35,000 clones, more than 70% of them found once; the top ten carry 12%. This clonotype was sampled from a man aged 55 to 69 with active COVID-19. The chain couples TRBV28 to TRBJ2-7, with 14 bases that match TRBD2. Sequenced input: peripheral blood. As DNA, the CDR3 is TGTGCCAGCAGTCAAATATCGGGACTAGCGGGAGTAAGGGGCTACGAGCAGTACTTC. It yields the protein CASSQISGLAGVRGYEQYF. Combining the CDR3 with reference TRBV28 and TRBJ2-7 gives the whole variable domain DVKVTQSSRYLVKRTGEKVFLECVQDMDHENMFWYRQDPGLGLRLIYFSYDVKMKEKGDIPEGYSVSREKKERFSLILESASTNQTSMYLCASSQISGLAGVRGYEQYFGPGTRLTVT.